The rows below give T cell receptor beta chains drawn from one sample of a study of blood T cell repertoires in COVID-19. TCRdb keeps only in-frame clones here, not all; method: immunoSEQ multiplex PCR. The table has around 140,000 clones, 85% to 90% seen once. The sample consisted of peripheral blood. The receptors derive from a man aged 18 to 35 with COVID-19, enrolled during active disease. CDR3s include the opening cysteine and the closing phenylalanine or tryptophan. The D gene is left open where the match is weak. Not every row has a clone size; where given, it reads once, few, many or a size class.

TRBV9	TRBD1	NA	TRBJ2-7	TGTGCCAGCAGCCTTACAGGGGGATCGTCCTACGAGCAGTACTTC	CASSLTGGSSYEQYF
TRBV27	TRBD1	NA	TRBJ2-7	TGTGCCAGCAGGGACCGGGACAGCTCCTACGAGCAGTACTTC	CASRDRDSSYEQYF
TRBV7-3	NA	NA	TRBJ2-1	TGTGCCAGCAGCTCAAGAGGGGGAAGCTCCTACAATGAGCAGTTCTTC	CASSSRGGSSYNEQFF
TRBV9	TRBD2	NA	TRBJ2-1	TGTGCCAGCAGCACCAGCGGGGTCTCCTACAATGAGCAGTTCTTC	CASSTSGVSYNEQFF
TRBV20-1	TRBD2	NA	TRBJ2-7	TGCAGTGCTAGTTTTATGGGACTAGCGGGAGGGTCTCCGGTGAACGAGCAGTACTTC	CSASFMGLAGGSPVNEQYF
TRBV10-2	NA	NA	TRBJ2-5	TGCGCCAGCAGTGAATCTGGCAGGAAACAAGAGACCCAGTACTTC	CASSESGRKQETQYF
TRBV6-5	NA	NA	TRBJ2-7	TGTGCCAGCCTAGGAGAGAACGGGTTCGAGCAGTACTTC	CASLGENGFEQYF
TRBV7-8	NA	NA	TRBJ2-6	TGTGCCAGCAGCCCGTTTCCCAGCTCTGGGGCCAACGTCCTGACTTTC	CASSPFPSSGANVLTF
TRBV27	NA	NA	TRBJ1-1	TGTGCCAGCAGTGGCGTTTATCGGGGGGCAGCTGAAGCTTTCTTT	CASSGVYRGAAEAFF
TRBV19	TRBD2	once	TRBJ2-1	TGTGCCAGTAGACTTACTAGCGGGAGGTCCAATGAGCAGTTCTTC	CASRLTSGRSNEQFF
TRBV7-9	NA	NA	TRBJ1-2	TGTGCCAGCAGCTTTACAGGGTTAGCTAACTATGGCTACACCTTC	CASSFTGLANYGYTF
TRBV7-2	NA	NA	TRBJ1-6	TGTGCCAGCAGCTTAGTCGGTACAGGCAATAATTCACCCCTCCACTTT	CASSLVGTGNNSPLHF
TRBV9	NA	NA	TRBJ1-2	TGTGCCAGCAGCGTAGATTCGGGCAGGGGATATGGCTACACCTTC	CASSVDSGRGYGYTF
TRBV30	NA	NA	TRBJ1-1	TGTGCCTGGAGTAACACCCAGAACACTGAAGCTTTCTTT	CAWSNTQNTEAFF
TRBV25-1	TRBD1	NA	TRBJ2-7	TGTGCCAGCAGGAAGGGGGCAGGCTCCTACGAGCAGTACTTC	CASRKGAGSYEQYF
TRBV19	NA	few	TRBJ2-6	TGTGCCAGTAGTACCCACAGGTTCTCTGGGGCCAACGTCCTGACTTTC	CASSTHRFSGANVLTF
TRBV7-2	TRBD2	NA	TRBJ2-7	TGTGCCAGCAGCTCCGGACTAGCGGGCGGCTACGAGCAGTACTTC	CASSSGLAGGYEQYF
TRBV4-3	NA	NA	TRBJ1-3	TGCGCCAGCAGCCAACGTGGACAGAACTCTGGAAACACCATATATTTT	CASSQRGQNSGNTIYF
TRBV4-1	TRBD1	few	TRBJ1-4	TGCGCCAGCAGCCAAAGGACAGGGGACTATGAAAAACTGTTTTTT	CASSQRTGDYEKLFF
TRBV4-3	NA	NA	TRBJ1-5	TGCGCCAGCAGCCAAGCAGGGTGGGGTCAGCCCCAGCATTTT	CASSQAGWGQPQHF
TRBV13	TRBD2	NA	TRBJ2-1	TGTGCCAGCAGCCCCTCAGCGGGAGGGCTTTACAATGAGCAGTTCTTC	CASSPSAGGLYNEQFF
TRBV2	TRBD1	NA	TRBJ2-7	TGTGCCAGCAGTGAGACAAGACAGGGCCACGAGCAGTACTTC	CASSETRQGHEQYF
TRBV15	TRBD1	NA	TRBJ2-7	TGTGCCACCAGCAGGGGACAGTCCCAGTACTTC	CATSRGQSQYF
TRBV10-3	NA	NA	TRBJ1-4	TGTGCCATCAGTCCCGCGCAGGGTGGTGAAAAACTGCTTTTT	CAISPAQGGEKLLF
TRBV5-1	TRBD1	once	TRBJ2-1	TGCGCCAGCAGCAAGGAGGGACAGGGGGCACGGGGCATCCCCAATGAGCAGTTCTTC	CASSKEGQGARGIPNEQFF
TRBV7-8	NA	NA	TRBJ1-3	TGTGCCAGCAGCTTAGACAGACCTGGAAACACCATATATTTT	CASSLDRPGNTIYF
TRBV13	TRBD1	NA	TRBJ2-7	TGTGCCAGCAGCGGATATAGGGACAGGGAACACGAGCAGTACTTC	CASSGYRDREHEQYF
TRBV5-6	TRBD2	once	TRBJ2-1	TGTGCCAGCAGCTTGGGCCTAGCGGAAATCTACAATGAGCAGTTCTTC	CASSLGLAEIYNEQFF
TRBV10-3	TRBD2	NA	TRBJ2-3	TGTGCCATCGGGGATTTGACTAGCGGGAGCACAGATACGCAGTATTTT	CAIGDLTSGSTDTQYF
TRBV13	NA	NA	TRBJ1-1	TGTGCCAGCAGCACGGGCCGGGGGGGAGCTTTCTTT	CASSTGRGGAFF
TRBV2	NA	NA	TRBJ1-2	TGTGCCAGCTCGACAGAGAACTATGGCTACACCTTC	CASSTENYGYTF
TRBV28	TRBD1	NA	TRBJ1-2	TGTGCCAGCAGGGTACAGGGGGCGCGCTATGGCTACACCTTC	CASRVQGARYGYTF
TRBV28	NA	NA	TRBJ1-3	TGTGCCAGCAGTCCATATGACACAGACTCTGGAAACACCATATATTTT	CASSPYDTDSGNTIYF
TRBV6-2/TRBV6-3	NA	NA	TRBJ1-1	TGTGCCAGCAGCCCTCTAACAGGGTTCGGCACTGAAGCTTTCTTT	CASSPLTGFGTEAFF
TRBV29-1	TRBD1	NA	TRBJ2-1	TGCAGCCGGGACAGGTCCCCCTACAATGAGCAGTTCTTC	CSRDRSPYNEQFF
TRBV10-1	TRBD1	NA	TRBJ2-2	TGCGCCACCTCGACAGGGGACACCGGGGAGCTGTTTTTT	CATSTGDTGELFF
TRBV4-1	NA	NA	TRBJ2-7	TGCGCCAGCAGCCAAGCCAGCCCAGGCAGGGCCTACGAGCAGTACTTC	CASSQASPGRAYEQYF
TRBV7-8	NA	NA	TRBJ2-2	TGTGCCAGCAGCTTAGCGTCCATGACCGGGGAGCTGTTTTTT	CASSLASMTGELFF
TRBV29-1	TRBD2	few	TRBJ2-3	TGCAGCGTTCAGACTAGCGGGAGGAACACAGATACGCAGTATTTT	CSVQTSGRNTDTQYF
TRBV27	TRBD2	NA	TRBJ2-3	TGTGCCAGCAGTTCCCCCTTGACTAGCGGGAGTGCAGATACGCAGTATTTT	CASSSPLTSGSADTQYF
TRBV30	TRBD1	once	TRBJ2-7	TGTGCCTGGAGTCGGGACAGAGAGAACGAGCAGTACTTC	CAWSRDRENEQYF
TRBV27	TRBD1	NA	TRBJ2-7	TGTGCCAGCAGTGAGATCAGGGGGCAGTCCTACGAGCAGTACTTC	CASSEIRGQSYEQYF
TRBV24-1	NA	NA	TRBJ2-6	TGTGCCACCAGTGCCGGAGGGGGGGCAGCTGGGGCCAACGTCCTGACTTTC	CATSAGGGAAGANVLTF
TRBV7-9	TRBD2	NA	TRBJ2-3	TGTGCCAGCAGCTCGGCGGGAGGGCCGAAAGATACGCAGTATTTT	CASSSAGGPKDTQYF
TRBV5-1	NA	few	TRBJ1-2	TGCGCCAGCAGCTCGGAGGAGGGGAGCTATGGCTACACCTTC	CASSSEEGSYGYTF
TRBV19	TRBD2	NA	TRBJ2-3	TGTGCCAGTAGTGTGGCTAGCGGAGATACGCAGTATTTT	CASSVASGDTQYF
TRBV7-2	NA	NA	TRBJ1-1	TGTGCCAGCAGCTTATATTCCGGGAACACTGAAGCTTTCTTT	CASSLYSGNTEAFF
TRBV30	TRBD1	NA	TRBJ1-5	TGTGCCTGGAGTGTACAGGGGGCGGGACAGGGTTTGTATCAGCCCCAGCATTTT	CAWSVQGAGQGLYQPQHF
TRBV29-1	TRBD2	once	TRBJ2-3	TGCAGCGTGGATGGACTAGCGGGAGCAGATACGCAGTATTTT	CSVDGLAGADTQYF
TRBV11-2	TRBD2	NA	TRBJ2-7	TGTGCCAGCAGCTTAGGACTAGCGGGAGTTGGCGAGCAGTACTTC	CASSLGLAGVGEQYF
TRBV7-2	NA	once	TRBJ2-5	TGTGCCAGCAGCCCCCCACCCGGGGATATCCAGTACTTC	CASSPPPGDIQYF
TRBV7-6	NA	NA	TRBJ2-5	TGTGCCAGCAGCTTAATCGGGGAACAAGAGACCCAGTACTTC	CASSLIGEQETQYF
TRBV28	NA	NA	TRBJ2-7	TGTGCCAGCAGTTTATCCCTGGACGGCGGGAACCACGAGCAGTACTTC	CASSLSLDGGNHEQYF